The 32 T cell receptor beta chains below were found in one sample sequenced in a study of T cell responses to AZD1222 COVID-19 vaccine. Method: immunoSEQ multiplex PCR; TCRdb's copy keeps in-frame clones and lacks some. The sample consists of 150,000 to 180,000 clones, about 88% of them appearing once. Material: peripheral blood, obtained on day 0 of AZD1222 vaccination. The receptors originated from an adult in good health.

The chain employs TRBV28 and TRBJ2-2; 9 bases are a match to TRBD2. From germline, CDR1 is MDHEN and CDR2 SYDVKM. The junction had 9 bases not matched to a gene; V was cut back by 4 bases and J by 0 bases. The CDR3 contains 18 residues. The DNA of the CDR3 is TGTGCCAGCAGTTCGGCGGCAGCGGGGGGCGCGAACACCGGGGAGCTGTTTTTT. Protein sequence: CASSSAAAGGANTGELFF.

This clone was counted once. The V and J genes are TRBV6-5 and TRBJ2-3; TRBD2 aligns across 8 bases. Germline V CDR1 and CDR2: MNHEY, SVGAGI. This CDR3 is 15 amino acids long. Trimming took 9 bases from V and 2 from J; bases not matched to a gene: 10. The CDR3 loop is CASMPGGVSTDTQYF. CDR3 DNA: TGTGCCAGTATGCCGGGGGGGGTATCCACAGATACGCAGTATTTT.

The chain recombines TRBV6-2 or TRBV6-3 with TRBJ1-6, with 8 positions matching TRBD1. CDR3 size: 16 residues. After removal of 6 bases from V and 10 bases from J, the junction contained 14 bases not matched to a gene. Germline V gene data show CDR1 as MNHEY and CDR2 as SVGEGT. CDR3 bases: TGTGCCAGCAGCCCGCTCCGGACAGGGAAGGAGTCACCCCTCCACTTT. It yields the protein CASSPLRTGKESPLHF.

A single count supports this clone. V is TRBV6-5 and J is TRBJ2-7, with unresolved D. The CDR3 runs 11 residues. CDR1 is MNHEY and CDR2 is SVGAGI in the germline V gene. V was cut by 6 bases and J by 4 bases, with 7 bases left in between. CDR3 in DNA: TGTGCCAGCAGGACGCGTTACGAGCAGTACTTC. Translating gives CASRTRYEQYF.

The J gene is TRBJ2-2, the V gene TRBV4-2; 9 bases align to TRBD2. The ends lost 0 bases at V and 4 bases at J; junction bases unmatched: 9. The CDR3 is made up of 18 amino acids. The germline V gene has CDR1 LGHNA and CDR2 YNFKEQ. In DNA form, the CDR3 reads TGTGCCAGCAGCCAAGAGGTCACAGCGGGGGGTGTCACCGGGGAGCTGTTTTTT. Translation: CASSQEVTAGGVTGELFF.

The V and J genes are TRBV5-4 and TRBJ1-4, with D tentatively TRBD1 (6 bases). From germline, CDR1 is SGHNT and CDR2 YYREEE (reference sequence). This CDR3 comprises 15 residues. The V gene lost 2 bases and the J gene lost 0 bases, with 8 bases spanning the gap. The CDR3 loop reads CASSFGGATNEKLFF. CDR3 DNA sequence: TGTGCCAGCAGCTTCGGGGGCGCAACTAATGAAAAACTGTTTTTT.

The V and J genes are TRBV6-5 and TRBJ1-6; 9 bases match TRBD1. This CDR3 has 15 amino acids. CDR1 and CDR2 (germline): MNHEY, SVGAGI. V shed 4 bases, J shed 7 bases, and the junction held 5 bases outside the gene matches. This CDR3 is CASSSGTGPNSPLHF. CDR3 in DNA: TGTGCCAGCAGTTCCGGGACAGGGCCAAATTCACCCCTCCACTTT.

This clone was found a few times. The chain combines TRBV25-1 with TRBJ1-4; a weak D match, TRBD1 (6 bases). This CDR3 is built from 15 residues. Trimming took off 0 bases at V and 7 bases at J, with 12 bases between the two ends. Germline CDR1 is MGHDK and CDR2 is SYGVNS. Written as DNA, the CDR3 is TGTGCCAGCAGTGAATATGGGGGCAATTTTGAAAAACTGTTTTTT. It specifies CASSEYGGNFEKLFF.

The CDR3 region has the DNA TGTGCCAGCAGCGCTTGGGGGGTTCGTAACAATGAGCAGTTCTTC. The encoded protein is CASSAWGVRNNEQFF. The chain uses TRBV21-1 and TRBJ2-1; the DNA was not used to check the table's D call, TRBD2. TRBV21-1 is termed a pseudogene. The CDR3 consists of 15 residues.

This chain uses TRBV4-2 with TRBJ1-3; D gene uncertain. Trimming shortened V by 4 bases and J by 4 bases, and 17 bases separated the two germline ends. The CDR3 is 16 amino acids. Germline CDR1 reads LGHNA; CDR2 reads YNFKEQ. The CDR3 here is CASSPRVTNSGNTIYF. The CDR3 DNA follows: TGTGCCAGCAGCCCAAGGGTTACAAACTCCGGAAACACCATATATTTT.

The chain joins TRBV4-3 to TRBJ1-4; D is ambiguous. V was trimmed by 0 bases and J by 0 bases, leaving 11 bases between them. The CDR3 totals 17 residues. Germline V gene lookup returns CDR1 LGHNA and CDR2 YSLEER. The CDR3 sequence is CASSQDWVGATNEKLFF. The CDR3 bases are TGCGCCAGCAGCCAAGATTGGGTCGGGGCAACTAATGAAAAACTGTTTTTT.

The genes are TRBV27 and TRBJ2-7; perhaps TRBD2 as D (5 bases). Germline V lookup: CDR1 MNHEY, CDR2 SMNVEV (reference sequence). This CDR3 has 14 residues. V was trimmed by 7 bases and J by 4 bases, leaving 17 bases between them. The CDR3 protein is CASKRSGGGYEQYF. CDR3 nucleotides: TGTGCCAGCAAGAGGTCGGGCGGCGGGTACGAGCAGTACTTC.

CDR3 nucleotides: TGCAGCGCTAGGGGCTCTGGAAACACCATATATTTT. Its protein is CSARGSGNTIYF. The chain joins TRBV29-1 to TRBJ1-3; possibly TRBD1 for D (5 bases). The CDR3 loop spans 12 amino acids. The V and J ends lost 7 bases and 0 bases respectively, with 7 bases between them. The germline V gene encodes CDR1 SQVTM and CDR2 ANQGSEA.

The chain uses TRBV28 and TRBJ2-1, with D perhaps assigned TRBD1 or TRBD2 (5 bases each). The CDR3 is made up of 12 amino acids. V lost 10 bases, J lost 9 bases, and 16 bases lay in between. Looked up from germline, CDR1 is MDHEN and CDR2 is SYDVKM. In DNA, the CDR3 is TGTGCCATCATGGGACCTGGAAGTGAGCAGTTCTTC. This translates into CAIMGPGSEQFF. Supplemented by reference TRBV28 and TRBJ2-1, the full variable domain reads DVKVTQSSRYLVKRTGEKVFLECVQDMDHENMFWYRQDPGLGLRLIYFSYDVKMKEKGDIPEGYSVSREKKERFSLILESASTNQTSMYLCAIMGPGSEQFFGPGTRLTVL.

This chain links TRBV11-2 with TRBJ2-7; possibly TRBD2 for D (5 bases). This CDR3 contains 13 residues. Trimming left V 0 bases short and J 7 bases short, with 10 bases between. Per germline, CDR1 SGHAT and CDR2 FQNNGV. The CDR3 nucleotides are TGTGCCAGCAGCTTAGAAGCGGTCGAGGAGCAGTACTTC. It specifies CASSLEAVEEQYF.

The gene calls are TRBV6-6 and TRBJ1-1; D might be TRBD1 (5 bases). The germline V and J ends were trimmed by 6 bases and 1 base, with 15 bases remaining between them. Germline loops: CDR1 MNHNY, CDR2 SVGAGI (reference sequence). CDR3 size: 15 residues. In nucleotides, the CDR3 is TGTGCCAGCAGAGAACCGGGACGGAGGAACACTGAAGCTTTCTTT. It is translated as CASREPGRRNTEAFF.

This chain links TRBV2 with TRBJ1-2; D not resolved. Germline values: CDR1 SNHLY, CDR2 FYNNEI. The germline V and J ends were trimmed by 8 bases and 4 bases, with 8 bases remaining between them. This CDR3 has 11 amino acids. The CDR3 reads CASEGIYGYTF. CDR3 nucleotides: TGTGCCAGCGAAGGCATCTATGGCTACACCTTC.

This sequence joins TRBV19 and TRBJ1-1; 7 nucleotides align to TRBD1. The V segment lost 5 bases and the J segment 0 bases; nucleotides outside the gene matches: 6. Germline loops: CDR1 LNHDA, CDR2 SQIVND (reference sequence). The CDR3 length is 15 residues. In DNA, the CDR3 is TGTGCCAGTAGTTCGAGGGGGCGTGTGAACACTGAAGCTTTCTTT. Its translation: CASSSRGRVNTEAFF. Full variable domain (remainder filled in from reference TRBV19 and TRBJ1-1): DGGITQSPKYLFRKEGQNVTLSCEQNLNHDAMYWYRQDPGQGLRLIYYSQIVNDFQKGDIAEGYSVSREKKESFPLTVTSAQKNPTAFYLCASSSRGRVNTEAFFGQGTRLTVV.

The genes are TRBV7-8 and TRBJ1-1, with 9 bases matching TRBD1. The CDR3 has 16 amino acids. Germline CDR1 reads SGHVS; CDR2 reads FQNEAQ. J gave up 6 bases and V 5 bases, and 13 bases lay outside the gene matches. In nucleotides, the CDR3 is TGTGCCAGCAGCCTGGGACAGGGAAAGATTAGCGCTGAAGCTTTCTTT. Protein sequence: CASSLGQGKISAEAFF.

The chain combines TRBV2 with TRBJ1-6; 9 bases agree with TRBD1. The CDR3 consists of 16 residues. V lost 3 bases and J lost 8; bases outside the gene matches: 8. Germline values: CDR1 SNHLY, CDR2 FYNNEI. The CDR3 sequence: CASSDLAGQGYSPLHF. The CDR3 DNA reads TGTGCCAGCAGTGATCTAGCAGGACAGGGGTATTCACCCCTCCACTTT.

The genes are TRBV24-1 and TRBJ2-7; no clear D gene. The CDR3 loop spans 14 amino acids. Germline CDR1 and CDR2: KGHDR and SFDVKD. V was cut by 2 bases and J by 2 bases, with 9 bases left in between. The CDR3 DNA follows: TGTGCCACCAGTGATTCCCGACACCCCTACGAGCAGTACTTC. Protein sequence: CATSDSRHPYEQYF.

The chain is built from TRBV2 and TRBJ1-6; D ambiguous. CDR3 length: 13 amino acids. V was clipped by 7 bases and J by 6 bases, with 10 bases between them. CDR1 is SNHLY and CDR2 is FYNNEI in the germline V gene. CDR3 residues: CASTPEGNSPLHF. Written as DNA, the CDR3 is TGTGCCAGCACCCCCGAGGGTAATTCACCCCTCCACTTT.

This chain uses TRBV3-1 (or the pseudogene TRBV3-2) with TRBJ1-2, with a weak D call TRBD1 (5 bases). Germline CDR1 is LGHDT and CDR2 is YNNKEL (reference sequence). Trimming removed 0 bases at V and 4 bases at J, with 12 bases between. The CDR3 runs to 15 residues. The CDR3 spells CASSQDQQGSYGYTF. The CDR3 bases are TGTGCCAGCAGCCAAGATCAGCAGGGATCCTATGGCTACACCTTC.

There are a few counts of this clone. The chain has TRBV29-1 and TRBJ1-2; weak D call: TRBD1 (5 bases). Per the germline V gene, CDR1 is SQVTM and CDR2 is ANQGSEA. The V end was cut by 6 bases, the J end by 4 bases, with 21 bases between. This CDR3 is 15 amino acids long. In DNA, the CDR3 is TGCAGCGTCCAAGGGGACGAGAAGAAGCTCTATGGCTACACCTTC. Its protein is CSVQGDEKKLYGYTF.

CDR3 in amino acids: CASRGGSSYNEQFF. The CDR3 DNA follows: TGTGCCAGTAGGGGTGGGAGTTCCTACAATGAGCAGTTCTTC. J is TRBJ2-1 and V is TRBV27; tentatively, D is TRBD1 or TRBD2 (5 bases each). The CDR3 runs 14 residues. V lost 9 bases and J 1 base, leaving 13 bases between the germline ends. CDR1 MNHEY and CDR2 SMNVEV come from the germline V gene (reference sequence).

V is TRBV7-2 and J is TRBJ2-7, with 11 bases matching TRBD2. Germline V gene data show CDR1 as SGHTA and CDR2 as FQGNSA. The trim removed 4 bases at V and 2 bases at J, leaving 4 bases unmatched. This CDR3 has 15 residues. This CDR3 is CASSSVTSGAYEQYF. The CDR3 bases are TGTGCCAGCAGCTCAGTGACTAGCGGGGCCTACGAGCAGTACTTC.

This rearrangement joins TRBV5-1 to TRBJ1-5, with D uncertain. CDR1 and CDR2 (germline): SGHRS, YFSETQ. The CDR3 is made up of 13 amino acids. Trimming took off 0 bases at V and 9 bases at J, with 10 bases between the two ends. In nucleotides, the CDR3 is TGCGCCAGCAGCTTGGAGCCTTCACGGCCCCAGCATTTT. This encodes CASSLEPSRPQHF.

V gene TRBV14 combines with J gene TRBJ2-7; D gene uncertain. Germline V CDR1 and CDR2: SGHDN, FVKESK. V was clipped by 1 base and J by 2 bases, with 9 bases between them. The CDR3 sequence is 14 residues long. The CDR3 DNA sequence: TGTGCCAGCAGCCAAGGTCCAGGTCCCTACGAGCAGTACTTC. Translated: CASSQGPGPYEQYF.

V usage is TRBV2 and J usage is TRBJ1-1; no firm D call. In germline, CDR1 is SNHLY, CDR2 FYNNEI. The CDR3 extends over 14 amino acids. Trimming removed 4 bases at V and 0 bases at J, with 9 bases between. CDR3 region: CASSVGVLNTEAFF. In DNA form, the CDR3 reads TGTGCCAGCAGTGTCGGGGTCTTGAACACTGAAGCTTTCTTT.

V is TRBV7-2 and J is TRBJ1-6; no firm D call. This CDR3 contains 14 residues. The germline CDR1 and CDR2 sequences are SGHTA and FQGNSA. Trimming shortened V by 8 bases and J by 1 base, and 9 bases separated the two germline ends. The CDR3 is CASSADSYNSPLHF. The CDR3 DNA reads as TGTGCCAGCTCAGCGGATTCCTATAATTCACCCCTCCACTTT.

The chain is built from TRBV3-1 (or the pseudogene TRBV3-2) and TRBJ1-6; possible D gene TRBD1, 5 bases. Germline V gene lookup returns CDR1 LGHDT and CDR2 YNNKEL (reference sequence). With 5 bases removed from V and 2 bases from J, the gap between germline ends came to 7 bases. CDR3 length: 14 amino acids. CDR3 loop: CASSLQAYNSPLHF. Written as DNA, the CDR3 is TGTGCCAGCAGCTTACAGGCCTATAATTCACCCCTCCACTTT.

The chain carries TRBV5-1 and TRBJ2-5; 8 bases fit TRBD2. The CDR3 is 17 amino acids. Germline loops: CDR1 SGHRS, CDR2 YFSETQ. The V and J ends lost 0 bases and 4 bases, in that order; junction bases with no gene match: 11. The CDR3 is CASSLGLLAGLIETQYF. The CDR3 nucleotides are TGCGCCAGCAGCTTGGGACTATTAGCGGGGCTCATAGAGACCCAGTACTTC.